Below are 23 T cell receptor beta chains sequenced from a single sample in a study of blood T cells in healthy people across ages. For the second PCR, which ran for about 6 to 12 cycles, a sample-barcoded 5' primer and a J-beta primer mix were used. TCRdb re-called the 5' RACE reads with MiXCR, one entry per CDR3 protein. The table shows approximately 1,000,000 distinct CDR3 sequences, with roughly two fifths occurring only once. The sequenced sample consisted of blood. These receptor sequences come from a young man in good health.

This clonotype was seen only a few times. The chain employs TRBV7-2 and TRBJ2-1; 10 bases fit TRBD2. CDR3 length equals 15 residues. The ends lost 4 bases at V and 3 bases at J; junction bases unmatched: 3. The germline CDR1 and CDR2 sequences are SGHTA and FQGNSA. CDR3 sequence: CASSSSSGGYNEQFF. In DNA form, the CDR3 reads TGTGCCAGCAGCTCCTCTAGCGGGGGCTACAATGAGCAGTTCTTC.

V usage is TRBV24-1 and J usage is TRBJ1-2, with TRBD1 as a possible D gene (6 bases). CDR1 is KGHDR, CDR2 SFDVKD, per germline. The CDR3 runs 14 residues. The V and J ends lost 4 bases and 3 bases respectively, with 11 bases between them. DNA for the CDR3: TGTGCCACCAGTGACCTGGGGACACACTATGGCTACACCTTC. This gives the protein CATSDLGTHYGYTF.

The chain employs TRBV24-1 and TRBJ1-1; D is unclear. The CDR3 is made up of 15 amino acids. Trimming stripped 9 bases from V and 1 base from J, with 17 bases between. Germline CDR1 KGHDR, CDR2 SFDVKD. In DNA form, the CDR3 reads TGTGCCACCGAAATATGGAGGATTGAGAACACTGAAGCTTTCTTT. It is translated as CATEIWRIENTEAFF.

This clonotype has a handful of counts. The V and J genes are TRBV28 and TRBJ2-5; 9 nucleotides match TRBD1. Germline trimming cut 4 bases from V and 4 bases from J; bases unmatched to any gene: 7. CDR1 and CDR2 (germline): MDHEN, SYDVKM. The CDR3 totals 15 residues. This chain's CDR3 is CASSYRDRVVETQYF. The CDR3 bases are TGTGCCAGCAGTTACCGGGACAGGGTGGTAGAGACCCAGTACTTC.

This clonotype occurred once. The CDR3 spells CSASDDRRTEKLFF. The CDR3 DNA is TGCAGTGCTAGTGATGACAGGCGAACTGAAAAACTGTTTTTT. The chain uses TRBV20-1 and TRBJ1-4, with D maybe TRBD1 (6 bases). Germline CDR1 is DFQATT and CDR2 is SNEGSKA (reference sequence). V was clipped by 3 bases and J by 7 bases, with 15 bases between them. This CDR3 region has 14 residues.

V and J are TRBV7-2 and TRBJ2-5, with D hard to call. With the DNA end fitting TRBJ2-7 better, the J assignment may be wrong. Germline V CDR1 and CDR2: SGHTA, FQGNSA. This CDR3 is built from 12 residues. CDR3 sequence reads: CASSLERDEQYF. The DNA of the CDR3 is TGTGCCAGCAGCTTAGAACGCGACGAGCAGTACTTC.

The V gene is TRBV6-6, the J gene TRBJ2-2; no definite D call. V was shortened by 3 bases and J by 3 bases, with 8 bases between the two germline ends. CDR3 length: 14 residues. The germline CDR1 and CDR2 sequences are MNHNY and SVGAGI (reference sequence). The DNA for the CDR3 is TGTGCCAGCAGTTATCCAGATTACACCGGGGAGCTGTTTTTT. It translates to CASSYPDYTGELFF.

There are a few counts of this clonotype. V is TRBV7-8 and J is TRBJ2-1, with D perhaps assigned TRBD1 or TRBD2 (5 bases each). Germline CDR1 SGHVS, CDR2 FQNEAQ. The CDR3 runs to 15 residues. V lost 1 base and J 7 bases, leaving 14 bases between the germline ends. The CDR3 sequence is CASSLDVGVANEQFF. CDR3 in DNA: TGTGCCAGCAGCTTAGACGTGGGGGTGGCGAATGAGCAGTTCTTC.

This chain joins TRBV6-6 and TRBJ2-3; TRBD2 aligns across 7 bases. This CDR3 contains 13 residues. Per the germline V gene, CDR1 is MNHNY and CDR2 is SVGAGI (reference sequence). Unmatched junction bases numbered 6, after V lost 10 bases and J lost 2 bases. CDR3 sequence reads: CAIKLAATDTQYF. As DNA, the CDR3 is TGTGCCATCAAGCTAGCGGCCACAGATACGCAGTATTTT.

The chain couples TRBV13 to TRBJ2-2; perhaps D is TRBD1 or TRBD2 (5 bases each). Between the trimmed V and J ends, which lost 9 bases and 0 bases, there was a span of 11 bases. There are 14 residues in the CDR3. CDR1 PRHDT and CDR2 FYEKMQ come from the germline V gene (reference sequence). CDR3 DNA: TGTGCCAGTTCGGGACGTACGAACACCGGGGAGCTGTTTTTT. Protein product: CASSGRTNTGELFF. The full variable domain, completed using reference TRBV13 and TRBJ2-2, is AAGVIQSPRHLIKEKRETATLKCYPIPRHDTVYWYQQGPGQDPQFLISFYEKMQSDKGSIPDRFSAQQFSDYHSELNMSSLELGDSALYFCASSGRTNTGELFFGEGSRLTVL.

This clonotype has a handful of counts. This chain joins TRBV5-6 and TRBJ2-3; D remains unclear. V gave up 0 bases and J gave up 1 base, with 9 bases separating them. This CDR3 contains 15 residues. CDR1 and CDR2 from the germline V gene are SGHDT and YYEEEE. The CDR3 coding sequence is TGTGCCAGCAGCTTGGGACCGAGTCGCACAGATACGCAGTATTTT. This encodes CASSLGPSRTDTQYF.

Notes on this clonotype: At one of its ends the junction is not consistent with the germline gene, which may arise from a read error. The chain joins TRBV6-6 to TRBJ2-3; 8 bases agree with TRBD2. Germline V gene sequence: CDR1 MNHNY, CDR2 SVGAGI (reference sequence). The CDR3 sequence is 15 residues long. CDR3 amino acids: CASSYRGGSIDTQYF. The CDR3 bases are TGTGCCAGCAGTTACCGGGGGGGAAGCATAGATACGCAGTATTTT.

As concerns this clonotype: Germline is not matched at one junction end, which may reflect a read error. The V and J genes are TRBV6-2 or TRBV6-3 and TRBJ2-1; no clear D. Germline V gene sequence: CDR1 MNHEY, CDR2 SVGEGT. CDR3 length: 17 amino acids. The chain's CDR3 is CACSYVPSERSYNEQFF. In DNA form, the CDR3 reads TGTGCCTGCAGTTACGTCCCCTCAGAACGCTCCTACAATGAGCAGTTCTTC.

The rearrangement uses TRBV2 and TRBJ1-5, with TRBD1 matching 7 bases. V gave up 6 bases and J gave up 2 bases; unmatched junction bases: 4. Germline CDR1 is SNHLY and CDR2 is FYNNEI. This CDR3 spans 14 amino acids. CDR3 loop: CASRGDSGNQPQHF. CDR3 DNA: TGTGCCAGCAGAGGGGACAGTGGCAATCAGCCCCAGCATTTT.

The rearrangement joins TRBV5-4 to TRBJ1-1; D unclear. The V end was cut by 5 bases, the J end by 4 bases, with 21 bases between. The germline gives CDR1 SGHNT, CDR2 YYREEE (reference sequence). This CDR3 spans 16 amino acids. The CDR3 region is CASSRESSPGPTEAFF. CDR3 coding DNA: TGTGCCAGCAGTAGGGAGAGCAGCCCAGGTCCCACTGAAGCTTTCTTT.

This clonotype was counted a few times. The J gene is TRBJ2-1, the V gene TRBV20-1; possibly TRBD1 for D (6 bases). The V gene lost 6 bases and the J gene lost 3 bases, with 15 bases spanning the gap. Germline loops: CDR1 DFQATT, CDR2 SNEGSKA (reference sequence). There are 14 residues in the CDR3. DNA of the CDR3: TGCAGTGCAATACAGGGCCGGGGCTACAATGAGCAGTTCTTC. Protein: CSAIQGRGYNEQFF.

This clonotype was detected once. With a much larger clone just one base away, this may be a read error. The chain recombines TRBV27 with TRBJ2-7; the D gene is possibly TRBD1 (5 bases). The CDR3 extends over 13 amino acids. V lost 6 bases and J 2 bases, leaving 11 bases between the germline ends. Germline V gene lookup returns CDR1 MNHEY and CDR2 SMNVEV (reference sequence). The CDR3 coding sequence is TGTGCCAGCAGGAAGACAGTTGCCTACGAGCAGTACTTC. Its protein product is CASRKTVAYEQYF.

The chain combines TRBV20-1 with TRBJ2-1; D unresolved. Germline CDR1 reads DFQATT; CDR2 reads SNEGSKA (reference sequence). V lost 0 bases and J 6 bases, leaving 9 bases between the germline ends. This CDR3 spans 13 amino acids. The CDR3 loop reads CSARDGNGNEQFF. CDR3 DNA: TGCAGTGCTAGAGACGGAAACGGCAATGAGCAGTTCTTC.

V and J are TRBV28 and TRBJ1-5; D remains unclear. V dropped 6 bases and J dropped 4 bases, with 10 bases sitting between them. The CDR3 is made up of 13 amino acids. CDR1 and CDR2 from the germline V gene are MDHEN and SYDVKM. DNA for the CDR3: TGTGCCAGCAGACCCGACGGAAATCAGCCCCAGCATTTT. Protein: CASRPDGNQPQHF.

This chain connects TRBV11-3 to TRBJ2-1; D possibly corresponds to TRBD1 (5 bases). Looked up from germline, CDR1 is SGHNT and CDR2 is YENEEA. Between the trimmed V and J ends, which lost 0 bases and 4 bases, there was a span of 13 bases. The CDR3 totals 16 residues. For the CDR3, the DNA is TGTGCCAGCAGCTTAGATCCCAGGGCGATTTACAATGAGCAGTTCTTC. It translates to CASSLDPRAIYNEQFF. Looking up the rest from reference TRBV11-3 and TRBJ2-1 gives the full variable domain: EAGVVQSPRYKIIEKKQPVAFWCNPISGHNTLYWYLQNLGQGPELLIRYENEEAVDDSQLPKDRFSAERLKGVDSTLKIQPAELGDSAVYLCASSLDPRAIYNEQFFGPGTRLTVL.

This clonotype showed up just a few times. The chain employs TRBV7-9 and TRBJ1-1; TRBD1 is a possible D gene (5 bases). The V gene lost 6 bases and the J gene lost 7 bases, with 21 bases spanning the gap. Germline assignment: CDR1 SEHNR and CDR2 FQNEAQ (reference sequence). This CDR3 is 15 amino acids long. The DNA of the CDR3 is TGTGCCAGCAGGCACATGGGGGATCTTTCCGGTGAAGCTTTCTTT. Its protein product is CASRHMGDLSGEAFF.

This clonotype was seen a handful of times. V and J are TRBV20-1 and TRBJ1-1; D not certain. The CDR3 covers 13 residues. Germline V gene sequence: CDR1 DFQATT, CDR2 SNEGSKA (reference sequence). Trimming stripped 1 base from V and 3 bases from J, with 9 bases between. In nucleotides, the CDR3 is TGCAGTGCTAGAGGCCAGAGTGACACTGAAGCTTTCTTT. Protein product: CSARGQSDTEAFF.

The CDR3 is CASSRDRGRPEQFF. The CDR3 nucleotides are TGTGCCAGCAGTCGGGACAGGGGCCGTCCCGAGCAGTTCTTC. V is TRBV6-6 and J is TRBJ2-1; TRBD1 matches at 10 bases. CDR3 length: 14 residues. The V gene's germline CDR1 is MNHNY and CDR2 SVGAGI (reference sequence). Trimming took 5 bases from V and 10 from J; bases not matched to a gene: 8.